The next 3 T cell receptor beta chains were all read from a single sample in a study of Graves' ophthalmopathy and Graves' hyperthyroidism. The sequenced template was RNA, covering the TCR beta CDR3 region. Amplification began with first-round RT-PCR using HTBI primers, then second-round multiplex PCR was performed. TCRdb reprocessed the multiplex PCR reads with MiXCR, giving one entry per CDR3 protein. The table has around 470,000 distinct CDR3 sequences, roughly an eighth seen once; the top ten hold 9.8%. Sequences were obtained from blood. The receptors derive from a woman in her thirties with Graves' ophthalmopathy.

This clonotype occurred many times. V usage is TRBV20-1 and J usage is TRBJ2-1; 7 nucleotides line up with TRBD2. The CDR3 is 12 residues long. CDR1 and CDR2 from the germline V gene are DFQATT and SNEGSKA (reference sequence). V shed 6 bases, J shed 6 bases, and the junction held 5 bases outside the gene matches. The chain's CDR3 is CSAELALNEQFF. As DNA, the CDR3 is TGCAGTGCAGAACTAGCGCTCAATGAGCAGTTCTTC.

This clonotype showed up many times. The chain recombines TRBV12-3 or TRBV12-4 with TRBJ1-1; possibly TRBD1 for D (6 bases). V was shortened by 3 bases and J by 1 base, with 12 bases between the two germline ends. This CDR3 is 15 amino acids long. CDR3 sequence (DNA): TGTGCCAGCAGTTTTATATGGACAGCGAACACTGAAGCTTTCTTT. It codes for CASSFIWTANTEAFF.

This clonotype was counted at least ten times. The CDR3: CASSLTGWPIPNSPLHF. CDR3 coding DNA: TGCGCCAGCAGCCTCACGGGGTGGCCCATTCCTAATTCACCCCTCCACTTT. This rearrangement joins TRBV4-1 to TRBJ1-6; D uncertain. The CDR3 consists of 17 residues. Germline assignment: CDR1 MGHRA and CDR2 YSYEKL. V gave up 4 bases and J gave up 6 bases, with 19 bases separating them.